This T cell receptor beta chain was captured by sequencing in a study of shared clonotypes between healthy human individuals. The CDR3 totals 13 residues. CDR1 MGHRA and CDR2 YSYEKL come from the germline V gene. V dropped 2 bases and J dropped 2 bases, with 6 bases sitting between them. Measured with immunoSEQ multiplex PCR; TCRdb has only the in-frame clones, and not every one. The sample lists roughly 1,100,000 clones, approximately 72% occurring once. Sequenced: memory CD4+ T cells sorted from blood. Subset here: CD45RA-negative fraction. The chain couples TRBV4-1 to TRBJ2-5; D possibly corresponds to TRBD2 (6 bases). This clonotype was obtained from a man aged 18-30 years in good health. CDR3 nucleotides: TGCGCCAGCAGCCAACGGGGGCAAGAGACCCAGTACTTC. Protein sequence: CASSQRGQETQYF.